This T cell receptor beta chain was observed in a study of T cell responses to AZD1222 COVID-19 vaccine. Whole-study findings and limits: Reports indicate that nearly half of spike-specific TCRs are directed at unmutated variant regions.

This clone showed up just once. The target antigen is unknown. The assay was immunoSEQ multiplex PCR, and TCRdb's table has in-frame clones only and misses some. The sample yields approximately 150,000 clones, 90% seen once. CDR1 is MDHEN, CDR2 SYDVKM, per germline. Deletions cut 4 bases from V and 1 base from J, with 13 bases between. CDR3 length: 15 amino acids. The clonotype was recovered from an adult who received the AZD1222 COVID-19 vaccine. The material sequenced was peripheral blood, taken 28 days after the second AZD1222 dose. This chain connects TRBV28 to TRBJ1-2; tentatively, D is TRBD1 (5 bases). The CDR3 bases are TGTGCCAGCAGTTCCCGCGGGGCTATTAACTATGGCTACACCTTC. It codes for CASSSRGAINYGYTF.